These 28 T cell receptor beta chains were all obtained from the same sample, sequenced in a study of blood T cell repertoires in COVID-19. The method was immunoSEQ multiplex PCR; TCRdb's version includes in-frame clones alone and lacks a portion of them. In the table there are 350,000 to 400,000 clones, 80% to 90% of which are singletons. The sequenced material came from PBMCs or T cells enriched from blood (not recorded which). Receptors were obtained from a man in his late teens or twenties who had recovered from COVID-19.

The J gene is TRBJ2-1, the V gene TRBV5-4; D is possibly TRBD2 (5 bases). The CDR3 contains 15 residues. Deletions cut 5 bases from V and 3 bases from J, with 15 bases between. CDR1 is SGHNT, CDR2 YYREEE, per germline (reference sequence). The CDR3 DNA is TGTGCCAGCAGGGATTCTCCGCGGGTCTACAATGAGCAGTTCTTC. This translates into CASRDSPRVYNEQFF.

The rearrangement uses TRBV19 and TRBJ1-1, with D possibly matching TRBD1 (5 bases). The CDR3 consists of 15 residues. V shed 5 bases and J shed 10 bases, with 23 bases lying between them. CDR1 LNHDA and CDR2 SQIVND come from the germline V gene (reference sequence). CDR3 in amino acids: CASSPGGVGLIGAFF. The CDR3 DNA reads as TGTGCCAGTAGTCCCGGGGGTGTGGGCCTGATAGGAGCTTTCTTT. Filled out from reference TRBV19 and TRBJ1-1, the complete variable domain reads DGGITQSPKYLFRKEGQNVTLSCEQNLNHDAMYWYRQDPGQGLRLIYYSQIVNDFQKGDIAEGYSVSREKKESFPLTVTSAQKNPTAFYLCASSPGGVGLIGAFFGQGTRLTVV.

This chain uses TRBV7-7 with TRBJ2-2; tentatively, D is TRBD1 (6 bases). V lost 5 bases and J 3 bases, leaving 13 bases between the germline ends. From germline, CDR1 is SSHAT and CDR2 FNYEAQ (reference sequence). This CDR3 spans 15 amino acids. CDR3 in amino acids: CASSPTGIHTGELFF. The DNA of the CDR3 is TGTGCCAGCAGCCCCACAGGGATCCACACCGGGGAGCTGTTTTTT.

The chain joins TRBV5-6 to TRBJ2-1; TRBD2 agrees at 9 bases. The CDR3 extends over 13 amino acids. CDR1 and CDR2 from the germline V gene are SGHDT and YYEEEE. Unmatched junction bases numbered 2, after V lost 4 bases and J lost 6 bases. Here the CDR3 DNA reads TGTGCCAGCAGCAGGCGGGGGGGCAATGAGCAGTTCTTC. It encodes CASSRRGGNEQFF.

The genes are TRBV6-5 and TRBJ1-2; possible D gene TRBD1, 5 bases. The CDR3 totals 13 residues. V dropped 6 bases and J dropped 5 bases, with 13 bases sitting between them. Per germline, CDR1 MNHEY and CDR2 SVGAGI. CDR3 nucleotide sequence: TGTGCCAGCAGGCCCCCGGGACTGTATGGCTACACCTTC. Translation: CASRPPGLYGYTF.

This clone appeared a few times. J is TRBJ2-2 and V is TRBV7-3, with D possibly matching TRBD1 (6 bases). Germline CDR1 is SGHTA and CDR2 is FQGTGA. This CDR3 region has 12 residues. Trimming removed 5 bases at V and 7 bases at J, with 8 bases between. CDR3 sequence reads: CASSPGVGELFF. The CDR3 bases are TGTGCCAGCAGCCCAGGGGTCGGGGAGCTGTTTTTT. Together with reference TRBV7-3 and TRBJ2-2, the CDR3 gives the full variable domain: GAGVSQTPSNKVTEKGKYVELRCDPISGHTALYWYRQSLGQGPEFLIYFQGTGAADDSGLPNDRFFAVRPEGSVSTLKIQRTERGDSAVYLCASSPGVGELFFGEGSRLTVL.

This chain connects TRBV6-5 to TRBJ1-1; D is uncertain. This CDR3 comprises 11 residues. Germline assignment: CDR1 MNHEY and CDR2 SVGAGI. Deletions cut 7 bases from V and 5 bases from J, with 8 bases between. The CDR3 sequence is CASIAGTEAFF. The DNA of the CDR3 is TGTGCCAGCATTGCCGGGACTGAAGCTTTCTTT.

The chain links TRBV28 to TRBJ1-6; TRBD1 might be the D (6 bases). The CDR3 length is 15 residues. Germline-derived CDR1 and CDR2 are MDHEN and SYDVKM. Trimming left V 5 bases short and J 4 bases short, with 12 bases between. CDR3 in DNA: TGTGCCAGCAGTACTGGGACAACTTATAATTCACCCCTCCACTTT. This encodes CASSTGTTYNSPLHF.

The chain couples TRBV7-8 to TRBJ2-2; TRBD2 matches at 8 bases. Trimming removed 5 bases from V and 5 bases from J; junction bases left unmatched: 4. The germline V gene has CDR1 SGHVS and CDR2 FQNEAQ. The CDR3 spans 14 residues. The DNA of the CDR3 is TGTGCCAGCAGCCCGGGACTAGTGACCGGGGAGCTGTTTTTT. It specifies CASSPGLVTGELFF.

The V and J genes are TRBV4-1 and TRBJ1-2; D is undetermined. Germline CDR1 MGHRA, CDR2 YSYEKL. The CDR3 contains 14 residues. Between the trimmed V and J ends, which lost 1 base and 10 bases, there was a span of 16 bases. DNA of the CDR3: TGCGCCAGCAGCCAAGGGGCGGGCAGTATCTCCTACACCTTC. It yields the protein CASSQGAGSISYTF.

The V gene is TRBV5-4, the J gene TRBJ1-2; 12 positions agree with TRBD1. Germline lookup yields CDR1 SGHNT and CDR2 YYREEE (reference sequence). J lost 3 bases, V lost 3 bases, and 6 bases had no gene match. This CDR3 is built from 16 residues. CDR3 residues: CASSSGQGAPDYGYTF. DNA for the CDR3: TGTGCCAGCAGCTCGGGACAGGGGGCGCCCGACTATGGCTACACCTTC.

The CDR3 DNA reads as TGTGCCAGTAGTTGGGACAGGTATAGCAATCAGCCCCAGCATTTT. Its translation is CASSWDRYSNQPQHF. The chain links TRBV19 to TRBJ1-5; 8 bases fit TRBD1. The CDR3 runs 15 residues. J gave up 0 bases and V 5 bases, and 3 bases lay outside the gene matches. Per the germline V gene, CDR1 is LNHDA and CDR2 is SQIVND (reference sequence).

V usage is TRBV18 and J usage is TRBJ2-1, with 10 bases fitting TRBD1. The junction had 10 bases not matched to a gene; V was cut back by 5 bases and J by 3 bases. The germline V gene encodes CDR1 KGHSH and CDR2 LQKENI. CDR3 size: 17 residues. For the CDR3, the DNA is TGTGCCAGCTCAGCAGAAACGACAGGGGGCTTCTACAATGAGCAGTTCTTC. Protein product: CASSAETTGGFYNEQFF.

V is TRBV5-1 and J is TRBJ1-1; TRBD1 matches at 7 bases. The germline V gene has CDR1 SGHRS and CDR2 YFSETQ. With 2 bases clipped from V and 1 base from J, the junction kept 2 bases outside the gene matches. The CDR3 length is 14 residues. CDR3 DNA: TGCGCCAGCAGCTTAACAGGGGAGAACACTGAAGCTTTCTTT. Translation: CASSLTGENTEAFF.

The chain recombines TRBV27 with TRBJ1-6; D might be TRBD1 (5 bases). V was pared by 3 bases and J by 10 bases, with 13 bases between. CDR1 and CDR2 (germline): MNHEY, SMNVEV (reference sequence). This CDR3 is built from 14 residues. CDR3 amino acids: CASSLGGSGSPLHF. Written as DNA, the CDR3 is TGTGCCAGCAGTTTGGGGGGTAGTGGATCACCCCTCCACTTT.

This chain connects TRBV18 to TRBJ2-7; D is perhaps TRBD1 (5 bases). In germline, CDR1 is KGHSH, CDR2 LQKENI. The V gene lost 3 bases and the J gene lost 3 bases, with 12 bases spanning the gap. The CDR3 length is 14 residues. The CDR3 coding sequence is TGTGCCAGCTCACCTTCACAGGATTTCTACGAGCAGTACTTC. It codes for CASSPSQDFYEQYF.

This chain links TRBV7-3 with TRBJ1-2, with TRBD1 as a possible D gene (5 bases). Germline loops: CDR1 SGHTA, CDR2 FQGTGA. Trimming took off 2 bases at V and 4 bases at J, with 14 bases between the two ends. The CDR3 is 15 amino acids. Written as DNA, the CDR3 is TGTGCCAGCAGCTTATCTCCGGGGGTTGGCTATGGCTACACCTTC. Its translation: CASSLSPGVGYGYTF.

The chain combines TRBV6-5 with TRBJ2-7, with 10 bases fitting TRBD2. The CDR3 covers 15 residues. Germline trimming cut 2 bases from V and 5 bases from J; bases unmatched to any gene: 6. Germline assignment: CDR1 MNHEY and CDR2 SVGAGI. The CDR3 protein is CASSYDGTSANEQYF. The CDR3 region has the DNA TGTGCCAGCAGTTACGATGGGACTAGCGCCAACGAGCAGTACTTC.

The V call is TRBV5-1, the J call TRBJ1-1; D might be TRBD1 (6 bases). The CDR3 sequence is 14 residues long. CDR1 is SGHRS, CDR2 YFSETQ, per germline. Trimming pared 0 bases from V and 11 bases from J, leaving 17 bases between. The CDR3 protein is CASSLAERGTAAFF. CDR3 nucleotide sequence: TGCGCCAGCAGCTTGGCCGAAAGGGGGACGGCGGCTTTCTTT.

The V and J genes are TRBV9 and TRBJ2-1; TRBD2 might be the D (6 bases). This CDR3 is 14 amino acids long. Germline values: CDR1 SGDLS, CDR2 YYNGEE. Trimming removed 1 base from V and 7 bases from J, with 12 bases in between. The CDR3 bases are TGTGCCAGCAGCGTAACTAGCCAGTCAAATGAGCAGTTCTTC. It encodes CASSVTSQSNEQFF.

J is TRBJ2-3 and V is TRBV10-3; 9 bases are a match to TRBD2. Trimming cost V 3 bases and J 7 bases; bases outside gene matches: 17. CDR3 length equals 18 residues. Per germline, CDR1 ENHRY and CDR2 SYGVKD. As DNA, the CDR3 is TGTGCCATCAGTGATGCCTCTCGGGCGGCGGGGGGGCTGAATACGCAGTATTTT. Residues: CAISDASRAAGGLNTQYF.

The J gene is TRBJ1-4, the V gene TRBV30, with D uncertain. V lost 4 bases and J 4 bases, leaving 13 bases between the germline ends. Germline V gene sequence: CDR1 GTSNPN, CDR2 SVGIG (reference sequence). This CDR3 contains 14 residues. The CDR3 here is CAWTPDGSNEKLFF. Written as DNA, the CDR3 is TGTGCCTGGACCCCCGACGGGAGTAATGAAAAACTGTTTTTT.

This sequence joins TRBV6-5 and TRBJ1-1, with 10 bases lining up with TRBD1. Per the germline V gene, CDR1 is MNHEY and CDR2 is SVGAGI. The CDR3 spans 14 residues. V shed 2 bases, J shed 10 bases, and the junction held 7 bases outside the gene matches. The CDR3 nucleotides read TGTGCCAGCAGTTACGACGACAGGGGGCTGGGAGCTTTCTTT. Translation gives CASSYDDRGLGAFF.

CDR3 nucleotides: TGTGCCAGCAGCTTGGGGACAGGGGGCGGAGAAAAACTGTTTTTT. As protein: CASSLGTGGGEKLFF. This chain links TRBV5-4 with TRBJ1-4; 11 positions agree with TRBD1. CDR3 length equals 15 residues. V shed 0 bases, J shed 8 bases, and the junction held 3 bases outside the gene matches. Germline V gene lookup returns CDR1 SGHNT and CDR2 YYREEE (reference sequence).

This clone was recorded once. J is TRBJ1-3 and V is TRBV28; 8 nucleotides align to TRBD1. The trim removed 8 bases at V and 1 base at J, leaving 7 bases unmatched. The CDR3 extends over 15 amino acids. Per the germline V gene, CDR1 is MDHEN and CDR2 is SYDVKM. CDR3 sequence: CASGSQGASGNTIYF. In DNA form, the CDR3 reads TGTGCCAGCGGGTCCCAGGGGGCATCTGGAAACACCATATATTTT.

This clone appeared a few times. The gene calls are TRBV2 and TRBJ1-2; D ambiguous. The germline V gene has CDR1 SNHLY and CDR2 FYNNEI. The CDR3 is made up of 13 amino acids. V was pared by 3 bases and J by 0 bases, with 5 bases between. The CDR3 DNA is TGTGCCAGCAGTGAGTTAGCTAACTATGGCTACACCTTC. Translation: CASSELANYGYTF.

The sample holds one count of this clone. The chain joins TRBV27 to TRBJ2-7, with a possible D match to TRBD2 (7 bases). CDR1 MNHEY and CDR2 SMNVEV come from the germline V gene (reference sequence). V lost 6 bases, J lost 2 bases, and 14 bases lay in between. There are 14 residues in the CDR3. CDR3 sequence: CASSGGPTTYEQYF. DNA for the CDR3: TGTGCCAGCAGCGGGGGGCCCACGACCTACGAGCAGTACTTC.

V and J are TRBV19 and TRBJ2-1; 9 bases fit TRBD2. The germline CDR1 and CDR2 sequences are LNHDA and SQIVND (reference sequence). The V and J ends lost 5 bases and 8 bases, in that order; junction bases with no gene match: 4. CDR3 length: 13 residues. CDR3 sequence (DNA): TGTGCCAGTAGTGAAGCGGGAGGTTATGAGCAGTTCTTC. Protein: CASSEAGGYEQFF.